This TCR beta chain was captured by sequencing in a study of T cell responses to AZD1222 COVID-19 vaccine. CDR1 and CDR2 from the germline V gene are MDHEN and SYDVKM. With 6 bases clipped from V and 2 bases from J, the junction kept 3 bases outside the gene matches. This CDR3 region has 13 residues. The protocol was immunoSEQ multiplex PCR, while the TCRdb copy is restricted to in-frame clones and leaves out a portion. Of 130,000 to 150,000 clones in the sample, approximately 90% were seen once. This receptor was obtained from an adult in good health. Source: peripheral blood, taken on day 0 of AZD1222 vaccination. The chain couples TRBV28 to TRBJ2-7, with TRBD1 identical over 8 bases. The DNA of the CDR3 is TGTGCCAGCAGGTGGACAGGGACCTACGAGCAGTACTTC. Translated, it gives CASRWTGTYEQYF.